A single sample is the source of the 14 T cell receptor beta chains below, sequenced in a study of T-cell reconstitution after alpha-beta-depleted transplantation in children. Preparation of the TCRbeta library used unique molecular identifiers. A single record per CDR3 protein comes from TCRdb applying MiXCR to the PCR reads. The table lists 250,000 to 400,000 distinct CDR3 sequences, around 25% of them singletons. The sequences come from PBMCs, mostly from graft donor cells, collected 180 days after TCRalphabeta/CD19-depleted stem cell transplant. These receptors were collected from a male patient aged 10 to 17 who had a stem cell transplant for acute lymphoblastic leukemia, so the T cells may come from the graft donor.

CDR3 bases: TGTGCCAGCAGTTTAAGAGGGACAGGGAGGGGAGAGACCCAGTACTTC. It is translated as CASSLRGTGRGETQYF. The chain combines TRBV28 with TRBJ2-5; 9 positions agree with TRBD1. The germline V gene encodes CDR1 MDHEN and CDR2 SYDVKM. The ends lost 2 bases at V and 4 bases at J; junction bases unmatched: 8. CDR3 length: 16 amino acids. The full variable domain, in which reference TRBV28 and TRBJ2-5 provide the parts outside the CDR3, is DVKVTQSSRYLVKRTGEKVFLECVQDMDHENMFWYRQDPGLGLRLIYFSYDVKMKEKGDIPEGYSVSREKKERFSLILESASTNQTSMYLCASSLRGTGRGETQYFGPGTRLLVL.

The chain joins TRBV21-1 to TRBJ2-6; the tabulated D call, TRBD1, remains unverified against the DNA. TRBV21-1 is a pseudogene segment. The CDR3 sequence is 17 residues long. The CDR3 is CASNPKGGDSGANVLTF. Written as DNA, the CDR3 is TGTGCCAGCAACCCAAAGGGGGGGGACTCTGGGGCCAACGTCCTGACTTTC.

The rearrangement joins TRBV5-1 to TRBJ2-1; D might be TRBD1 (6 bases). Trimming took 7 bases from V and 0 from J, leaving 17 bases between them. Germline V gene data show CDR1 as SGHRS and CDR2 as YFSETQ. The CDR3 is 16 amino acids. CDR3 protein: CASYRDISYSYNEQFF. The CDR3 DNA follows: TGCGCCAGCTATCGGGACATTTCCTACTCCTACAATGAGCAGTTCTTC.

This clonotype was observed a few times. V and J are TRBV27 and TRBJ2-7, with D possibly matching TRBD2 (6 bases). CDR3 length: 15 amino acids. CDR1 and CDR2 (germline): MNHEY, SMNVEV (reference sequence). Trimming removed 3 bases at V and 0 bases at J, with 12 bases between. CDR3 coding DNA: TGTGCCAGCAGTTTCCCCGGGAGAAGCTCCTACGAGCAGTACTTC. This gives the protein CASSFPGRSSYEQYF.

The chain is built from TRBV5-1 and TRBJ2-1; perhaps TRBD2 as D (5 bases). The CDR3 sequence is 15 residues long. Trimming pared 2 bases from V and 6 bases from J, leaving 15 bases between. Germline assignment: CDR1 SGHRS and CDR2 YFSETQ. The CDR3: CASSFTRTPSNEQFF. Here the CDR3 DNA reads TGCGCCAGCAGCTTTACTAGAACGCCCTCCAATGAGCAGTTCTTC.

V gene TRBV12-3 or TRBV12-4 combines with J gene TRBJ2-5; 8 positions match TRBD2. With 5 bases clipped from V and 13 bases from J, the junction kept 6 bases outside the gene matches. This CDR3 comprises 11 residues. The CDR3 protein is CASSQGLARYF. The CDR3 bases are TGTGCCAGCAGTCAAGGACTAGCTAGGTACTTC.

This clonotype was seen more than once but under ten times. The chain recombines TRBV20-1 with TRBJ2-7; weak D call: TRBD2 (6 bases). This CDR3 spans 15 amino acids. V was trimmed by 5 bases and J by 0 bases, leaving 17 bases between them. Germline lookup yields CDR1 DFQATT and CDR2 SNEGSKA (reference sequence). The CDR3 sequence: CSARRWAGTSYEQYF. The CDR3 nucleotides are TGCAGTGCTCGACGCTGGGCGGGGACCTCCTACGAGCAGTACTTC.

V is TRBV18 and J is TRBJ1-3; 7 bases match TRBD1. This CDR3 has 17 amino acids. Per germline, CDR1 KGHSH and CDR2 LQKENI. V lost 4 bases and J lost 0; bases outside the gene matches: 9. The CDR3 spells CASSLSTGTYSGNTIYF. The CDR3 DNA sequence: TGTGCCAGCTCACTTTCGACAGGGACCTACTCTGGAAACACCATATATTTT. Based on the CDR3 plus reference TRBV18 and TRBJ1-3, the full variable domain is NAGVMQNPRHLVRRRGQEARLRCSPMKGHSHVYWYRQLPEEGLKFMVYLQKENIIDESGMPKERFSAEFPKEGPSILRIQQVVRGDSAAYFCASSLSTGTYSGNTIYFGEGSWLTVV.

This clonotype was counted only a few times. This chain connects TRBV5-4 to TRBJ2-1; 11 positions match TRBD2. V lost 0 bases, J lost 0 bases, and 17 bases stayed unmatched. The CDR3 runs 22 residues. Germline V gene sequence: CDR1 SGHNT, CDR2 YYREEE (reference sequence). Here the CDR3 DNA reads TGTGCCAGCAGCTTGGAGGGGCTACCGGGACTAGCGGTACGTAGCTCCTACAATGAGCAGTTCTTC. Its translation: CASSLEGLPGLAVRSSYNEQFF.

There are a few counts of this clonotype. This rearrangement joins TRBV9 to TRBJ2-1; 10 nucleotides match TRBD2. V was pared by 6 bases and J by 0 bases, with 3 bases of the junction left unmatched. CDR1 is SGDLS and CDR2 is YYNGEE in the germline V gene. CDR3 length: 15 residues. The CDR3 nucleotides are TGTGCCAGCAATCCTAGCGGGAGCTCCTACAATGAGCAGTTCTTC. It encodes CASNPSGSSYNEQFF.

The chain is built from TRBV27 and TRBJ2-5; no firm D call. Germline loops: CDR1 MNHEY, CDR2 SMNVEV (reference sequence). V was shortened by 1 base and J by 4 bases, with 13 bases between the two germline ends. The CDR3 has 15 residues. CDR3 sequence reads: CASSLWPKGSETQYF. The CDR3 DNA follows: TGTGCCAGCAGTTTATGGCCAAAGGGATCAGAGACCCAGTACTTC.

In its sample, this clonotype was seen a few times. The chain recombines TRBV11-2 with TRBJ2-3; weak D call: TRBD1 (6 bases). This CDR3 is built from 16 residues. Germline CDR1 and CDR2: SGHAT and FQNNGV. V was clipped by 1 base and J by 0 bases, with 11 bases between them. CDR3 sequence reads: CASSLVGTTSTDTQYF. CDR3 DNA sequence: TGTGCCAGCAGCTTAGTCGGGACAACCAGCACAGATACGCAGTATTTT.

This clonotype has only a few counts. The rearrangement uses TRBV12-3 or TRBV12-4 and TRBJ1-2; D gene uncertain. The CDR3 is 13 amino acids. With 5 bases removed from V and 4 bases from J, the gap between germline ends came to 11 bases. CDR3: CASSADRPYGYTF. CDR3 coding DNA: TGTGCCAGCAGTGCAGACCGTCCCTATGGCTACACCTTC.

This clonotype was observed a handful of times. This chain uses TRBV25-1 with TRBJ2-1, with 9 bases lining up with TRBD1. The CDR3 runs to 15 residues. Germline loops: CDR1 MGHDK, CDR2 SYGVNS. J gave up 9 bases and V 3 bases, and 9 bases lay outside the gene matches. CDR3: CASSEKAQGAAEQFF. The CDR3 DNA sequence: TGTGCCAGCAGTGAGAAGGCACAGGGGGCTGCTGAGCAGTTCTTC.